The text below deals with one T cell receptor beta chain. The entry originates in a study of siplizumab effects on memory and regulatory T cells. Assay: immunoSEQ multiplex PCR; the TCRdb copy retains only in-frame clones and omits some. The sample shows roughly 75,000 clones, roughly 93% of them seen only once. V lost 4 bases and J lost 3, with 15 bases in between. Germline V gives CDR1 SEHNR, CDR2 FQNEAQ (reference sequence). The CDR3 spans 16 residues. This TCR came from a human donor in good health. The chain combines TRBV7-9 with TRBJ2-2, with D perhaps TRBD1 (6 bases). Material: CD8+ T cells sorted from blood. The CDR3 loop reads CASSSIDRSYTGELFF. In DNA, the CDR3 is TGTGCCAGCAGCTCAATTGACAGGTCATACACCGGGGAGCTGTTTTTT.